Reported below is one TCR beta chain. This specimen comes from a study of blood T cell repertoires in COVID-19. Study as a whole: Researchers got acute and convalescent COVID-19 samples from the United States, Italy and Spain. The cDNA or gDNA used as material had been derived from T cells, B-cell-depleted T cells, or PBMCs.

The authors' processing: Nucleated cell counts were estimated from reference gene primer amplification. Measured with immunoSEQ multiplex PCR; TCRdb has only the in-frame clones, and not every one. V and J calls and clone size are given by that table; D and trimming were obtained from the DNA. The profile covers 250,000 or so clones, with approximately 80% appearing a single time and 4.2% taken by the ten largest. The sample taken for sequencing was peripheral blood. The source of this sequence is a man between 60 and 75 years old with acute or convalescent COVID-19.

CDR3 sequence reads: CASRLVARQGALTEAFF. DNA for the CDR3: TGTGCAAGTCGCTTAGTTGCGCGACAGGGAGCCCTCACTGAAGCTTTCTTT. This rearrangement joins TRBV12-2 to TRBJ1-1; the table assigns TRBD1, which was not confirmed against the DNA. TRBV12-2 is tagged as a pseudogene. There are 17 residues in the CDR3.